This T cell receptor (beta chain) was retrieved from a study of blood T cells in healthy people across ages. Through a sample-barcoded 5' primer and a J-beta primer mix, a second PCR was run for about 6 to 12 cycles. TCRdb processed the 5' RACE reads anew with MiXCR; each CDR3 protein has one entry. The profile shows fewer than 1,200,000 distinct CDR3 sequences, under 30% of them singletons. This clonotype was seen a handful of times. The same data also contributed to another study, on T cells of mothers and their children. This second study notes: For each mother, over 10 million TCR beta CDR3 reads were obtained, and for each child, 2.5 million to 3 million.

Sequencing was carried out using blood. This clonotype originated in a girl aged 2 to 9 in good health.

In nucleotides, the CDR3 is TGTGCCAGCAGTTTAGGGTCAGGGGGTCAGCCCCAGCATTTT. Protein product: CASSLGSGGQPQHF. The gene calls are TRBV27 and TRBJ1-5; 7 bases are a match to TRBD1. CDR1 and CDR2 (germline): MNHEY, SMNVEV (reference sequence). CDR3 length: 14 residues. V gave up 2 bases and J gave up 6 bases; unmatched junction bases: 4.